The 19 T cell receptor beta chains listed next were all sequenced from one sample in a study of lymphopenia after photon versus proton radiotherapy (dated by TCRdb to the late 2010s). Receptor libraries were prepared by the immunoSEQ multiplex PCR assay. TCRdb re-hosts the immuneACCESS table, in-frame sequences only. Its copies lack some clones; in the studies checked, an unresolved V gene accounts for under half of them, and the cause for the rest is not known. In this sample the table shows some 64,000 clones, approximately 90% of which occur a single time. Together, the top ten hold about 13% of the sample. The sequencing here drew on peripheral blood, taken from a patient treated with proton-based radiotherapy. The receptors were sampled from a man older than 75 with esophageal cancer.

The J gene is TRBJ1-2, the V gene TRBV7-2, with unresolved D. The CDR3 consists of 16 residues. In germline, CDR1 is SGHTA, CDR2 FQGNSA. V was cut by 5 bases and J by 7 bases, with 23 bases left in between. The CDR3 coding sequence is TGTGCCAGCAGCCAGGAAGCGGGCCTCGATTTTTCTGGCTACACCTTC. Protein: CASSQEAGLDFSGYTF.

This clone was observed a few times. The chain recombines TRBV27 with TRBJ1-2, with D hard to call. This CDR3 comprises 13 residues. The V and J ends lost 5 bases and 3 bases respectively, with 10 bases between them. The germline gives CDR1 MNHEY, CDR2 SMNVEV (reference sequence). CDR3 sequence: CASSPRVHYGYTF. The CDR3 coding sequence is TGTGCCAGCAGTCCCCGGGTTCACTATGGCTACACCTTC.

The sample holds one count of this clone. The rearrangement links TRBV29-1 to TRBJ1-1; D unclear. The V end lost 3 bases, the J end lost 7 bases, and 15 bases lay between the germline ends. Germline V CDR1 and CDR2: SQVTM, ANQGSEA. CDR3 length equals 13 residues. The CDR3 DNA is TGCAGCGTTGATACCGGGGTCGGGAGTGAAGCTTTCTTT. It specifies CSVDTGVGSEAFF. Together with reference TRBV29-1 and TRBJ1-1, the CDR3 gives the full variable domain: SAVISQKPSRDICQRGTSLTIQCQVDSQVTMMFWYRQQPGQSLTLIATANQGSEATYESGFVIDKFPISRPNLTFSTLTVSNMSPEDSSIYLCSVDTGVGSEAFFGQGTRLTVV.

The J gene is TRBJ2-2, the V gene TRBV5-4; D is perhaps TRBD2 (6 bases). V was shortened by 2 bases and J by 4 bases, with 12 bases between the two germline ends. This CDR3 comprises 15 residues. Germline V gene data show CDR1 as SGHNT and CDR2 as YYREEE (reference sequence). In nucleotides, the CDR3 is TGTGCCAGCAGCTTCGGAGGGATAGGCACCGGGGAGCTGTTTTTT. The encoded protein is CASSFGGIGTGELFF.

This rearrangement joins TRBV6-6 to TRBJ1-4; D might be TRBD1 (6 bases). Germline V gene lookup returns CDR1 MNHNY and CDR2 SVGAGI (reference sequence). V was cut by 2 bases and J by 4 bases, with 8 bases left in between. The CDR3 runs to 14 residues. CDR3 in amino acids: CASSYPGVNEKLFF. In DNA form, the CDR3 reads TGTGCCAGCAGTTACCCAGGGGTTAATGAAAAACTGTTTTTT.

The chain joins TRBV18 to TRBJ2-2; D is possibly TRBD2 (5 bases). Trimming left V 2 bases short and J 5 bases short, with 12 bases between. Germline lookup yields CDR1 KGHSH and CDR2 LQKENI. The CDR3 totals 15 residues. The CDR3 region has the DNA TGTGCCAGCTCACCATACGGGGAAGTGACCGGGGAGCTGTTTTTT. Protein product: CASSPYGEVTGELFF.

The J gene is TRBJ2-7, the V gene TRBV6-6, with D possibly being TRBD2 (6 bases). The germline V gene encodes CDR1 MNHNY and CDR2 SVGAGI (reference sequence). Trimming stripped 6 bases from V and 6 bases from J, with 15 bases between. The CDR3 is made up of 13 amino acids. The CDR3 is CASRPGLLREQYF. The CDR3 nucleotides are TGTGCCAGCAGGCCGGGACTCCTACGCGAGCAGTACTTC.

This chain connects TRBV18 to TRBJ1-1; D is unclear. V was pared by 2 bases and J by 2 bases, with 9 bases between. Per the germline V gene, CDR1 is KGHSH and CDR2 is LQKENI. The CDR3 is 14 residues long. The CDR3: CASSPESGNTEAFF. CDR3 DNA sequence: TGTGCCAGCTCACCAGAATCGGGTAACACTGAAGCTTTCTTT.

This clone has just one count. The chain has TRBV5-8 and TRBJ2-3, with D possibly TRBD2 on 6 matching bases. The CDR3 spans 16 residues. Germline V gene data show CDR1 as SGHTS and CDR2 as YDEGEE. The germline V and J ends were trimmed by 2 bases and 0 bases, with 13 bases remaining between them. In nucleotides, the CDR3 is TGTGCCAGCAGCTTAGGCTCTGCGGGAAGCACAGATACGCAGTATTTT. Its protein product is CASSLGSAGSTDTQYF.

The rearrangement joins TRBV7-2 to TRBJ1-1, with TRBD1 identical over 9 bases. J was trimmed by 5 bases and V by 3 bases; bases with no gene match: 4. This CDR3 is built from 14 residues. Germline V CDR1 and CDR2: SGHTA, FQGNSA. CDR3 in amino acids: CASSFTGGETEAFF. The DNA of the CDR3 is TGTGCCAGCAGCTTTACAGGGGGCGAAACTGAAGCTTTCTTT.

V and J are TRBV5-4 and TRBJ2-1, with 10 nucleotides matching TRBD2. The CDR3 contains 15 residues. V lost 0 bases and J lost 6; bases outside the gene matches: 3. In germline, CDR1 is SGHNT, CDR2 YYREEE (reference sequence). Written as DNA, the CDR3 is TGTGCCAGCAGCTTGGGAGCGGGAGGGTTCAATGAGCAGTTCTTC. Protein product: CASSLGAGGFNEQFF.

The gene calls are TRBV7-3 and TRBJ2-2; D not certain. Germline lookup yields CDR1 SGHTA and CDR2 FQGTGA. The V end lost 4 bases, the J end lost 6 bases, and 9 bases lay between the germline ends. This CDR3 is built from 13 residues. CDR3 nucleotides: TGTGCCAGCAGCTCCAAGTCCCCCGGGGAGCTGTTTTTT. Protein sequence: CASSSKSPGELFF. Full variable domain (missing parts from reference TRBV7-3 and TRBJ2-2): GAGVSQTPSNKVTEKGKYVELRCDPISGHTALYWYRQSLGQGPEFLIYFQGTGAADDSGLPNDRFFAVRPEGSVSTLKIQRTERGDSAVYLCASSSKSPGELFFGEGSRLTVL.

V usage is TRBV2 and J usage is TRBJ1-2; D uncertain. There are 12 residues in the CDR3. V lost 6 bases, J lost 4 bases, and 9 bases lay in between. From germline, CDR1 is SNHLY and CDR2 FYNNEI. This CDR3 reads CASREDLYGYTF. CDR3 coding DNA: TGTGCCAGCAGAGAGGACCTCTATGGCTACACCTTC.

The chain joins TRBV5-1 to TRBJ2-7, with D perhaps matching TRBD2 (6 bases). Germline V gives CDR1 SGHRS, CDR2 YFSETQ. This CDR3 comprises 14 residues. Trimming took off 1 base at V and 2 bases at J, with 10 bases between the two ends. The CDR3 DNA reads as TGCGCCAGCAGCTTGTATGGGACTGCCTACGAGCAGTACTTC. Its protein is CASSLYGTAYEQYF.

The chain uses TRBV9 and TRBJ2-7; 8 nucleotides line up with TRBD1. V shed 3 bases and J 6 bases; nucleotides not matched to a gene: 8. The CDR3 length is 14 residues. Germline assignment: CDR1 SGDLS and CDR2 YYNGEE. The CDR3 spells CASSAGQGSSEQYF. The CDR3 DNA reads as TGTGCCAGCAGCGCCGGACAGGGATCGTCCGAGCAGTACTTC.

V gene TRBV9 combines with J gene TRBJ1-1; D possibly corresponds to TRBD1 (5 bases). V was cut by 6 bases and J by 0 bases, with 18 bases left in between. The CDR3 has 16 amino acids. The V gene's germline CDR1 is SGDLS and CDR2 YYNGEE. The CDR3 DNA sequence: TGTGCCAGCAATTCTCACCCACGGGGCTTGAACACTGAAGCTTTCTTT. Residues: CASNSHPRGLNTEAFF.

In this sample, this clone turned up once. The chain carries TRBV29-1 and TRBJ2-3; 9 bases agree with TRBD1. The CDR3 totals 14 residues. Losses at the gene ends were 6 bases for V and 1 base for J; bases not matched to a gene: 5. Germline assignment: CDR1 SQVTM and CDR2 ANQGSEA. The CDR3 spells CSVGQGRRTDTQYF. The CDR3 nucleotides read TGCAGCGTCGGACAGGGGCGACGCACAGATACGCAGTATTTT.

This clone was found a few times. The J gene is TRBJ2-6, the V gene TRBV7-3, with no clear D. V dropped 5 bases and J dropped 1 base, with 6 bases sitting between them. The length of the CDR3 is 14 residues. Germline-derived CDR1 and CDR2 are SGHTA and FQGTGA. CDR3 protein: CASSEQSGANVLTF. Here the CDR3 DNA reads TGTGCCAGCAGCGAGCAGTCTGGGGCCAACGTCCTGACTTTC.

V usage is TRBV5-6 and J usage is TRBJ1-2; TRBD1 aligns across 7 bases. The CDR3 totals 13 residues. Trimming removed 2 bases from V and 4 bases from J; junction bases left unmatched: 2. Germline V lookup: CDR1 SGHDT, CDR2 YYEEEE. The CDR3 DNA is TGTGCCAGCAGCTTACAGGGGAGCTATGGCTACACCTTC. Amino acid sequence: CASSLQGSYGYTF.